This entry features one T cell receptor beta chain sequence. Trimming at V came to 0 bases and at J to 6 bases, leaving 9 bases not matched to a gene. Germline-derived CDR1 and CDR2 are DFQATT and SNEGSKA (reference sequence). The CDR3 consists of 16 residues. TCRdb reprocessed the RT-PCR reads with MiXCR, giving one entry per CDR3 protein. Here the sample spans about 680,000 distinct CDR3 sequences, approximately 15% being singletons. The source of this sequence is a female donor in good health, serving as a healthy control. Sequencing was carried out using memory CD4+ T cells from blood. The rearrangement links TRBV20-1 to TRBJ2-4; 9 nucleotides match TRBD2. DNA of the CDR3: TGCAGTGCTAGAGATTGGGCTAGCGGGAATCTAAACATTCAGTACTTC. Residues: CSARDWASGNLNIQYF.